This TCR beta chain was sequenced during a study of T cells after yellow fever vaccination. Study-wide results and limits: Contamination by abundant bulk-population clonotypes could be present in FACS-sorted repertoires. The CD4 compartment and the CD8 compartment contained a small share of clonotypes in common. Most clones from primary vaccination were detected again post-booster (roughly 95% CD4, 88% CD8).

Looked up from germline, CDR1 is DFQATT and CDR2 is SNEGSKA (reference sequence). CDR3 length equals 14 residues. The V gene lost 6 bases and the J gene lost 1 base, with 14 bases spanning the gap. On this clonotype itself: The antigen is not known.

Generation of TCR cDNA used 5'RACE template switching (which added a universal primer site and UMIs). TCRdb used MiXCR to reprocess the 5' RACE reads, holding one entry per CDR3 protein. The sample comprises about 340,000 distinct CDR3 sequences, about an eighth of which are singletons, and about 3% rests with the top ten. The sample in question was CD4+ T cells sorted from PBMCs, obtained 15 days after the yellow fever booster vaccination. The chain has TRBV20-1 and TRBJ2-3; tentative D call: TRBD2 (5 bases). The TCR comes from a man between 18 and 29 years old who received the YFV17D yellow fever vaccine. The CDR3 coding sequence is TGCAGTGCCTCCGCACCGAGGGGCACAGATACGCAGTATTTT. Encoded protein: CSASAPRGTDTQYF.